This T cell receptor (beta chain) was sequenced for a study of technical replicates of blood from a few donors (dated by TCRdb to 2016 to 2017). Of note for this clone: Its target antigen remains unknown. The input lacks base qualities; no much larger clone sits a single base away.

The library came from the immunoSEQ multiplex PCR assay. What TCRdb holds here is the immuneACCESS table cut down to in-frame rearrangements. Part of the clones is not present; checked against another copy, under half of the missing clones reflect an unresolved V gene, and the others are unexplained. The table for this sample lists 98,000 or so clones; about 95% of them were counted only once. The ten largest clones add up to more than 0.2% of the sample. From the cysteine up to the phenylalanine, the CDR3 has a length of 15 residues. This entry keeps only the CDR3 DNA: 45 bases, framed from base 1. Trimming costs V 4 bases and J 1 base, and their ends lie 11 bases apart. The germline V gene provides CDR1 SNHLY and CDR2 FYNNEI.

The TCR was taken from a human donor in good health. The sequenced sample consisted of T cells isolated from PBMCs. Recombination linked TRBV2 to TRBJ1-3; the D gene remains uncertain. The CDR3 protein sequence reads: CASSGSGLSGNTIYF. The nucleotide sequence reads TGTGCCAGCAGTGGGTCAGGCCTATCTGGAAACACCATATATTTT. The full variable domain, with segments outside the CDR3 supplied by the reference TRBV2 and TRBJ1-3 proteins, appears as EPEVTQTPSHQVTQMGQEVILRCVPISNHLYFYWYRQILGQKVEFLVSFYNNEISEKSEIFDDQFSVERPDGSNFTLKIRSTKLEDSAMYFCASSGSGLSGNTIYFGEGSWLTVV.